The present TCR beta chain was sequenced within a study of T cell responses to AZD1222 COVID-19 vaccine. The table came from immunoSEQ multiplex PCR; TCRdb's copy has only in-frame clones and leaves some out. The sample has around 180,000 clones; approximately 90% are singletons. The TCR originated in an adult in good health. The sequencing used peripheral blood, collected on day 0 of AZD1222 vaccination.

CDR3 sequence: CASSKGGANYGYTF. The CDR3 DNA sequence: TGTGCCAGCAGCAAGGGGGGGGCTAACTATGGCTACACCTTC. This chain links TRBV6-5 with TRBJ1-2; possible D gene TRBD1, 6 bases. Trimming cost V 6 bases and J 0 bases, with 11 bases left between them. This CDR3 region has 14 residues. From germline, CDR1 is MNHEY and CDR2 SVGAGI.